The next 3 T cell receptor beta chains were all read from a single sample in a study of shared T cell receptors in the human thymus. Sequenced by immunoSEQ multiplex PCR; TCRdb stores in-frame clones only, minus some. The profile covers roughly 710,000 clones, with roughly 85% appearing a single time and 0.0095% to 0.011% taken by the ten largest. This same sample was also taken into another study, of human thymus T cells.

Sequenced sample: thymocytes. These receptors originate from a girl under two years old with a congenital heart defect.

The rearrangement links TRBV7-8 to TRBJ2-1; D remains ambiguous. CDR3 length: 11 amino acids. V was clipped by 4 bases and J by 10 bases, with 8 bases between them. Germline-derived CDR1 and CDR2 are SGHVS and FQNEAQ. This chain's CDR3 is CASSSAREQFF. The DNA for the CDR3 is TGTGCCAGCAGCTCAGCACGGGAGCAGTTCTTC.

CDR3 DNA: TGTGCCAGCGCCCTACCCGACAGGTCCGGGGAGCTGTTTTTT. Its translation: CASALPDRSGELFF. The V gene is TRBV27, the J gene TRBJ2-2; D perhaps matches TRBD1 (6 bases). Trimming stripped 8 bases from V and 6 bases from J, with 16 bases between. Germline lookup yields CDR1 MNHEY and CDR2 SMNVEV (reference sequence). The CDR3 has 14 residues.

The chain combines TRBV2 with TRBJ1-6; TRBD1 aligns across 7 bases. The junction had 4 bases not matched to a gene; V was cut back by 5 bases and J by 6 bases. Germline-derived CDR1 and CDR2 are SNHLY and FYNNEI. The CDR3 contains 14 residues. For the CDR3, the DNA is TGTGCCAGCAGTAGACAGGGTGGTAATTCACCCCTCCACTTT. It yields the protein CASSRQGGNSPLHF.